The 10 T cell receptor beta chains below were found in one sample sequenced in a study of OX40 agonist ivuxolimab in advanced cancers. The library was produced with the immunoSEQ multiplex PCR assay. TCRdb holds this immuneACCESS table with in-frame rearrangements only. Some clones are missing; in checked studies, unresolved V genes explain under half, and the rest has no known cause. This sample gives about 100,000 clones in total; approximately 90% of them show up just once. Of the sample, approximately 0.16% falls within the top ten clones. The sample consisted of CD4+ or CD8+ T cells sorted from blood, taken in a trial of the OX40 agonist ivuxolimab. These TCRs come from an adult with an advanced solid tumor such as melanoma, head and neck, liver or kidney cancer.

This clone was found once. Here the CDR3 reads CASSGTGGWEKLFF. CDR3 nucleotide sequence: TGTGCCAGCAGTGGGACAGGGGGTTGGGAAAAACTGTTTTTT. The V gene is TRBV25-1, the J gene TRBJ1-4; 10 nucleotides line up with TRBD1. Germline lookup yields CDR1 MGHDK and CDR2 SYGVNS. The CDR3 contains 14 residues. V was pared by 4 bases and J by 8 bases, with 4 bases of the junction left unmatched.

The rearrangement links TRBV27 to TRBJ1-3, with D perhaps matching TRBD1 (5 bases). CDR1 is MNHEY, CDR2 SMNVEV, per germline (reference sequence). V shed 2 bases and J shed 2 bases, with 10 bases lying between them. There are 15 residues in the CDR3. CDR3 nucleotide sequence: TGTGCCAGCAGTTTACAGGGTTATGCTGGAAACACCATATATTTT. Translation gives CASSLQGYAGNTIYF.

A few counts support this clone. The chain recombines TRBV7-2 with TRBJ2-7; tentative D call: TRBD2 (5 bases). The germline V gene has CDR1 SGHTA and CDR2 FQGNSA. The CDR3 is 14 residues long. Trimming removed 3 bases at V and 4 bases at J, with 13 bases between. CDR3 in amino acids: CASSFEGSKYEQYF. CDR3 sequence (DNA): TGTGCCAGCAGCTTTGAGGGCAGTAAATACGAGCAGTACTTC.

This chain connects TRBV5-1 to TRBJ2-7, with 9 bases that match TRBD1. Germline V CDR1 and CDR2: SGHRS, YFSETQ. CDR3 length: 17 amino acids. Trimming cost V 2 bases and J 4 bases; bases outside gene matches: 13. The CDR3 DNA reads TGCGCCAGCAGCTTTGGACAGGGGTCTCGTTCGTCGTACGAGCAGTACTTC. Translation gives CASSFGQGSRSSYEQYF.

The V call is TRBV5-1, the J call TRBJ1-4; D remains ambiguous. The germline CDR1 and CDR2 sequences are SGHRS and YFSETQ. V was shortened by 4 bases and J by 3 bases, with 7 bases between the two germline ends. The CDR3 is 13 amino acids. This CDR3 reads CASSLQPNEKLFF. CDR3 nucleotide sequence: TGCGCCAGCAGCCTACAGCCTAATGAAAAACTGTTTTTT.

This rearrangement joins TRBV19 to TRBJ2-3, with no clear D. The CDR3 is 13 amino acids. Trimming removed 4 bases at V and 4 bases at J, with 9 bases between. Germline V lookup: CDR1 LNHDA, CDR2 SQIVND (reference sequence). The CDR3 DNA sequence: TGTGCCAGTAGTAAAGGGTGGGCAGATACGCAGTATTTT. Translated, it gives CASSKGWADTQYF. The full variable domain, its missing parts supplied by reference TRBV19 and TRBJ2-3, is DGGITQSPKYLFRKEGQNVTLSCEQNLNHDAMYWYRQDPGQGLRLIYYSQIVNDFQKGDIAEGYSVSREKKESFPLTVTSAQKNPTAFYLCASSKGWADTQYFGPGTRLTVL.

V and J are TRBV5-1 and TRBJ1-4, with no clear D. V dropped 3 bases and J dropped 0 bases, with 12 bases sitting between them. Germline CDR1 and CDR2: SGHRS and YFSETQ. The CDR3 consists of 16 residues. In DNA, the CDR3 is TGCGCCAGCAGCTCCCTAGGTCGGGCAACTAATGAAAAACTGTTTTTT. Its protein product is CASSSLGRATNEKLFF.

The rearrangement uses TRBV7-8 and TRBJ1-2, with a possible D match to TRBD1 (5 bases). CDR1 SGHVS and CDR2 FQNEAQ come from the germline V gene. Trimming pared 0 bases from V and 7 bases from J, leaving 12 bases between. CDR3 length: 14 residues. This CDR3 is CASSLARGRGGYTF. CDR3 DNA: TGTGCCAGCAGCTTAGCGAGGGGTCGAGGTGGCTACACCTTC.

This sequence joins TRBV30 and TRBJ1-5; unclear D gene. There are 13 residues in the CDR3. Germline CDR1 is GTSNPN and CDR2 is SVGIG (reference sequence). V was trimmed by 1 base and J by 5 bases, leaving 9 bases between them. CDR3 sequence reads: CAWSAGVDQPQHF. The DNA for the CDR3 is TGTGCCTGGAGTGCTGGGGTCGATCAGCCCCAGCATTTT.

This rearrangement joins TRBV5-1 to TRBJ2-3; 9 bases agree with TRBD2. Germline trimming cut 4 bases from V and 7 bases from J; bases unmatched to any gene: 7. The CDR3 loop spans 14 amino acids. From germline, CDR1 is SGHRS and CDR2 YFSETQ. The DNA of the CDR3 is TGCGCCAGCAGCCACGGGACTAGCACGAATACGCAGTATTTT. Amino acids: CASSHGTSTNTQYF.